This paragraph reports one T cell receptor (beta chain). What it binds is not known. This sample is drawn from a study of Ad26.COV2.S vaccination and SARS-CoV-2 variants. Study-level results: Reported findings describe substantial breadth in spike-specific CD8+ and CD4+ T cell responses following vaccination.

This sample's treatment: over 15 received Ad26.COV2.S at low or high dose, single or two shots; roughly 5 received placebo; per-sample allocation not given. The samples date from day 63 after the first vaccine or placebo injection. Per the germline V gene, CDR1 is MNHNY and CDR2 is SVGAGI (reference sequence). CDR3 length: 14 amino acids. Trimming shortened V by 5 bases and J by 7 bases, and 18 bases separated the two germline ends. The repertoire was sequenced with immunoSEQ multiplex PCR; TCRdb's copy has only in-frame clones and lacks some. The sample lists around 250,000 clones, around 85% occurring once.

This chain connects TRBV6-6 to TRBJ2-7, with D maybe TRBD2 (6 bases). Sequencing was performed on peripheral blood, taken in a trial of Ad26.COV2.S vaccine versus placebo. The TCR originated in a person between 18 and 59 years old who received the Ad26.COV2.S COVID-19 vaccine or a placebo. For the CDR3, the DNA is TGTGCCAGCAGTGGGAGGACGGGGGTCAGGGAGCAGTACTTC. This translates into CASSGRTGVREQYF.